This TCR beta chain was documented in a study of Ad26.COV2.S vaccination and SARS-CoV-2 variants. The wider study: Intramuscular Ad26.COV2.S at 5x10^10 or 1x10^11 viral particles.

Germline V lookup: CDR1 MNHEY, CDR2 SVGAGI. Deletions cut 5 bases from V and 3 bases from J, with 11 bases between. This CDR3 is built from 14 residues. This sample's treatment: around 19 received Ad26.COV2.S at low or high dose, single or two shots; roughly 5 received placebo; per-sample allocation not given. Specimen acquisition occurred on day 63 following the initial vaccine or placebo injection. Generated by immunoSEQ multiplex PCR, the TCRdb table keeps only in-frame clones and is missing some. Of about 390,000 clones in the sample, over 80% were seen once. Source: peripheral blood, taken in a trial of Ad26.COV2.S vaccine versus placebo. The receptor was derived from a person between 18 and 65 years old who received the Ad26.COV2.S COVID-19 vaccine or a placebo. The chain uses TRBV6-5 and TRBJ2-1; D gene uncertain. In DNA, the CDR3 is TGTGCCAGCAGTATTAGGGTTTTCTACAATGAGCAGTTCTTC. Protein sequence: CASSIRVFYNEQFF.